This T cell receptor beta chain derives from a study of blood T cells in healthy people across ages (dated by TCRdb to 2015 to 2017). About the study as a whole: In model experiments, template switching captured about one uniquely barcoded TCR beta cDNA molecule for every two T cells. Age-related changes in TCR beta repertoire diversity were measured in the study by deep sequencing normalized with unique cDNA molecular identifiers. Four age groups were formed from the donors: young (average about 15 years), middle-aged (around 40), aged (about 62) and long-lived (about 75). To avoid experimental bias, donors of different ages were spread randomly across the sequencing lanes. Two additional independent replicas of 1 million unique cDNA reads from the same blood draw were analyzed for two donors (one aged 18 to 29 and one aged 80 or older). Study-wide findings and limitations: Estimates of total diversity based on one million sequenced T cells were regarded as lower bounds and as underestimates. A strong correlation was found between observed TCR beta diversity and the percentage of naive T cells measured by flow cytometry. Since profiling was done on bulk unsorted PBMCs, naive and antigen-experienced compartments could not be conclusively compared. Compared with the aged group, more naive CD4+ T cells, fewer expanded clones and increased TCR diversity were shown by the long-lived group, suggesting age selection. As age increased, observed TCR beta diversity per million T cells dropped in a roughly linear way, and a significant reduction was already evident by age about 36. Because the CMV infection status of the donors was unknown, age-related changes in expanded clonotypes may potentially have been confounded.

This clonotype was counted a few times. Its antigen has not been determined. No base-level quality is on record; no much larger clone is a single base apart. The library was built by means of 5' RACE. The instrument was an Illumina HiSeq 2500. The second PCR ran for roughly 7 to 11 cycles and used a J-beta primer mix along with a sample-barcoded 5' primer. A template-switch 5' adaptor carrying 12 random nucleotides introduced a unique molecular identifier onto each TCR beta cDNA molecule. Each sample yielded at least 2.5 million CDR3-containing paired-end reads. First-strand cDNA synthesis was performed from all RNA using the Mint cDNA synthesis kit, with priming by a TRBC-specific oligonucleotide. Following uracil-DNA glycosylase treatment, a first 18-cycle PCR with universal primers M1SS and BC2_uni_R was performed on all cDNA. As for the original processing: For normalization, 1 million high-quality reads, each with a distinct molecular identifier, were randomly selected from each sample. Reads sharing molecular identifiers were discarded rather than binned into consensus sequences. CDR3 identification, clonotype clustering and error correction used MiTCR with a Q25 quality threshold and the strictest error-elimination algorithm. A nonparametric unseen species model using Euler transformation provided a lower-bound estimate of total TCR beta diversity. TCRdb cleaned the public reads at Q25 with fastp, built clones with MiXCR and kept in-frame beta chains. Duplicate CDR3 protein sequences are folded into a single record with the most common DNA and genes. The V and J calls here are based on TCRdb, not the publication. Within this sample are about 640,000 distinct CDR3 sequences, with roughly 58% of them counted one time only. Of the sample, 30% to 45% is held by the ten largest clones.

The roughly 42 donors, aged roughly 6 to 95 years, were systemically healthy Caucasian individuals from Russia. Each donor gave about 9.8 milliliters of peripheral blood, drawn into EDTA-treated Vacutainer tubes. PBMCs were isolated by Ficoll-Paque density-gradient centrifugation, with at least 6.5 million obtained per sample. Total RNA was extracted from PBMCs with Trizol reagent, with at least 5.5 micrograms obtained per sample. For every donor, flow cytometry on a PBMC aliquot measured the percentage of naive CD45RAhigh/CD27high T cells. V and J lose 3 bases and 2 bases, and a span of 6 bases separates them. Taken from cysteine to phenylalanine, the CDR3 has 12 residues. Just CDR3 DNA is preserved here, 36 bases in frame from base 1. Sequences SQVTM (CDR1) and ANQGSEA (CDR2) are obtained from the germline V gene.

The sequence is built from TRBV29-1 and TRBJ2-3, with no D gene named confidently. The sample comprised blood. The source is a man aged 60 to 75 in good health. The CDR3 reads CSVESPTDTQYF. The DNA reads TGCAGCGTTGAGAGCCCCACAGATACGCAGTATTTT.